This TCR beta chain comes out of a study of cytomegalovirus exposure and HLA in healthy donors. Study results and caveats: Data from an earlier analysis indicated that most TCR beta V segments were productive either about 87% or about 30% of the time. The listing of 150 to 200 TCR beta chains classed them as cytomegalovirus-associated. Sequencing artifact likely explains a cluster of highly shared sequence variants.

Looked up from germline, CDR1 is LNHDA and CDR2 is SQIVND (reference sequence). The CDR3 spans 12 residues. Comment on this clone: The antigen is undetermined.

The primer mix had 60 Vbeta and 13 Jbeta primers. Sequencing was performed with immunoSEQ multiplex PCR; in TCRdb, only in-frame clones are kept and a portion is missing. The table lists 200,000 or so clones, 65% to 85% of them singletons. Sequencing was performed on PBMCs. This sequence was found in a woman in her 30s in good health and CMV-seropositive. The chain has TRBV19 and TRBJ2-7; the match to TRBD2 covers 9 bases. The CDR3 spells CASGSFPTGQYF. For the CDR3, the DNA is TGTGCTAGCGGGAGCTTTCCTACGGGGCAGTACTTC.